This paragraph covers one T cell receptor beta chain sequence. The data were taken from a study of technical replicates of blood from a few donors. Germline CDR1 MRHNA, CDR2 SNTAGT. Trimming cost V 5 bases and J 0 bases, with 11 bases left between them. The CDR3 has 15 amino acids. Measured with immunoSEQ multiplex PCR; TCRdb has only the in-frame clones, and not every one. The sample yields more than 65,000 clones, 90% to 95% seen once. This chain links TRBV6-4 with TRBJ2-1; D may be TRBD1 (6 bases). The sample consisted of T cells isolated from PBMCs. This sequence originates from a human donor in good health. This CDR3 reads CASSSDRSSYNEQFF. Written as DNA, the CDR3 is TGTGCCAGCAGTTCCGACAGGAGCTCCTACAATGAGCAGTTCTTC.